This is a list of T cell receptor beta chains from one sample in a study of T cell responses to AZD1222 COVID-19 vaccine. The data were produced by immunoSEQ multiplex PCR, yet TCRdb's version contains in-frame clones alone and is incomplete. The profile shows about 85,000 clones, approximately 86% of them singletons. This specimen consisted of peripheral blood, obtained on day 0 of AZD1222 vaccination. The origin of the receptors is an adult in good health. CDR3s include the opening cysteine and the closing phenylalanine or tryptophan. D genes are given only for firm matches. Clone size is stated in some rows and not others, as once, few, many or a class when expanded.

v_gene,abundance,j_gene,d_gene,CDR3nt,CDR3aa
TRBV19,-,TRBJ2-7,-,TGTGCCAGTAGGCCAGACAGGAACCCCTACGAGCAGTACTTC,CASRPDRNPYEQYF
TRBV7-9,-,TRBJ2-7,TRBD1,TGTGCCAGCAGCTTCACAGGGGTAGACGAGCAGTACTTC,CASSFTGVDEQYF
TRBV7-3,-,TRBJ2-3,TRBD1,TGTGCCAGCAGCTCGACAGGGTTCGACACAGATACGCAGTATTTT,CASSSTGFDTDTQYF
TRBV19,-,TRBJ1-1,TRBD1,TGTGCCAGTAGAAACAGGGGTACTGAAGCTTTCTTT,CASRNRGTEAFF
TRBV28,-,TRBJ2-7,-,TGTGCCAGCAACTACGCGGGACAGAGTGGGGAGCAGTACTTC,CASNYAGQSGEQYF
TRBV28,-,TRBJ1-3,-,TGTGCCAGCCACACATCGGACTTTGGAAACACCATATATTTT,CASHTSDFGNTIYF
TRBV24-1,-,TRBJ1-1,-,TGTGCCACCAGTGACTCGAACATTTTGGGAGAAGCTTTCTTT,CATSDSNILGEAFF
TRBV6-5,once,TRBJ2-7,-,TGTGCCAGCAGTTCCGGGACACTCCAAATCGAGCAGTACTTC,CASSSGTLQIEQYF
TRBV7-8,-,TRBJ2-7,-,TGTGCCAGCAGCCCCACGGGGCAGAGCTCCTACGAGCAGTACTTC,CASSPTGQSSYEQYF
TRBV5-4,-,TRBJ2-1,-,TGTGCCAGCAGCTTGTCAGGGAGGAGCTCCTACAATGAGCAGTTCTTC,CASSLSGRSSYNEQFF
TRBV5-5,few,TRBJ1-6,-,TGTGCCAGCAGCTCGACAGCGGATTCACCCCTCCACTTT,CASSSTADSPLHF
TRBV19,-,TRBJ2-7,-,TGTGCCAGTAGTATGTCCGGAGACCGTCTCTACGAGCAGTACTTC,CASSMSGDRLYEQYF
TRBV2,-,TRBJ1-1,TRBD1,TGTGCCAGCAGGTTGGGACAGGTGAACACTGAAGCTTTCTTT,CASRLGQVNTEAFF
TRBV7-3,-,TRBJ2-2,TRBD1,TGTGCCAGCAGCGTAGGGACAGGGGTTACCGGGGAGCTGTTTTTT,CASSVGTGVTGELFF
TRBV28,-,TRBJ2-5,TRBD2,TGTGCCAGCAGTTTTTTGGGGGGGGGACCCCAAGAGACCCAGTACTTC,CASSFLGGGPQETQYF
TRBV11-2,-,TRBJ1-2,-,TGTGCCAGCAGCTTTAACTATGGCTACACCTTC,CASSFNYGYTF
TRBV3-1/TRBV3-2,-,TRBJ2-5,TRBD2,TGTGCCAGCAGCCAAACCAGCGGGAGGGTTGGGGAGACCCAGTACTTC,CASSQTSGRVGETQYF
TRBV3-1/TRBV3-2,-,TRBJ2-7,-,TGTGCCAGCAGACCGGAAGGAGGGAAGCAGTACTTC,CASRPEGGKQYF
TRBV7-2,-,TRBJ2-7,-,TGTGCCAGCAGCTTTCTCTACGAGCAGTACTTC,CASSFLYEQYF
TRBV7-2,-,TRBJ1-5,-,TGTGCCAGCAGCCAGGACTCCCGCAATCAGCCCCAGCATTTT,CASSQDSRNQPQHF
TRBV6-1,-,TRBJ1-4,-,TGTGCCAGCAGTGAAAGGGGCAGACCCAATGAAAAACTGTTTTTT,CASSERGRPNEKLFF
TRBV27,-,TRBJ2-7,TRBD2,TGTGCCACCTCAAAGACTAGCGGAACCTACGAGCAGTACTTC,CATSKTSGTYEQYF
TRBV23-1,-,TRBJ2-7,TRBD1,TGCGCCAGCAGCACTACAGGGGTTAAGAACGAGCAGTACTTC,CASSTTGVKNEQYF
TRBV11-2,once,TRBJ1-1,-,TGTGCCAGCAGCTTAGATAAGACAGCCCTCACTGAAGCTTTCTTT,CASSLDKTALTEAFF
TRBV5-1,-,TRBJ2-1,-,TGCGCCAGCAGCTTGGCGGTACCCTCAAGCTCCTACAATGAGCAGTTCTTC,CASSLAVPSSSYNEQFF
TRBV18,once,TRBJ2-5,-,TGTGCCAGCTCCATAAGGACGGGAACAGAGACCCAGTACTTC,CASSIRTGTETQYF
TRBV20-1,-,TRBJ2-1,-,TGCAGTGCTAGTGGGGTCGGCGGTGAGCAGTTCTTC,CSASGVGGEQFF
TRBV7-9,once,TRBJ2-5,TRBD2,TGTGCCAGCAGCTCCACTAGGGGGGAGCGGGAGGGCCCAGAGACCCAGTACTTC,CASSSTRGEREGPETQYF
TRBV28,once,TRBJ1-1,TRBD1,TGTGCCAGCAGCAACCCCACTAGACAGGGGGAAGCTTTCTTT,CASSNPTRQGEAFF
TRBV5-4,-,TRBJ2-1,TRBD2,TGTGCCAGCAGCTCCCCGGGACTAGCGGACAATGAGCAGTTCTTC,CASSSPGLADNEQFF
TRBV10-3,-,TRBJ2-7,-,TGTGCCATCAGTGGCGGGAACAACGAGCAGTACTTC,CAISGGNNEQYF
TRBV11-3,once,TRBJ2-7,-,TGTGCCAGCATCCCCTACGAGCAGTACTTC,CASIPYEQYF
TRBV12-5,-,TRBJ2-5,TRBD2,TGTGCTAGTCTACCAGGGACTAGCGTACGAGCGGAGACCCAGTACTTC,CASLPGTSVRAETQYF
TRBV7-9,-,TRBJ2-1,-,TGTGCCAGCAGCCCGACAGGGCAGAGCGGGACTGGGTACAATGAGCAGTTCTTC,CASSPTGQSGTGYNEQFF
TRBV7-9,-,TRBJ2-7,-,TGTGCCAGCAGCCCTAGTACAGGGAGGCCGCGGCAAACTACGGAGCAGTACTTC,CASSPSTGRPRQTTEQYF
TRBV5-4,-,TRBJ2-1,-,TGTGCCAGCAGCTTGGCGACAGGATACAATGAGCAGTTCTTC,CASSLATGYNEQFF
TRBV28,once,TRBJ2-1,-,TGTGCCAGCACGGGGGCGGGAAACCCCGCCGCCTACAATGAGCAGTTCTTC,CASTGAGNPAAYNEQFF
TRBV12-5,-,TRBJ1-1,-,TGTGCTAGTGGTCCCCCGGGGAGGAATGAAGCTTTCTTT,CASGPPGRNEAFF
TRBV19,-,TRBJ2-4,-,TGTGCCAGTAGTATGGCGGGGAACAAAAACATTCAGTACTTC,CASSMAGNKNIQYF
TRBV5-1,-,TRBJ1-5,TRBD1,TGCGCCAGCAGCTTAGAAGGGGGCGCCGGTCAGCCCCAGCATTTT,CASSLEGGAGQPQHF
TRBV19,-,TRBJ1-5,-,TGTGCCAGTATCGGAAGGACCTATAGCAATCAGCCCCAGCATTTT,CASIGRTYSNQPQHF
TRBV29-1,-,TRBJ1-2,-,TGCAGCGTTGAAGGGGGGTCGAACTATGGCTACACCTTC,CSVEGGSNYGYTF
TRBV5-1,-,TRBJ1-6,-,TGCGCCAGCAGCTTGGAGTTGGGTTCACCCCTCCACTTT,CASSLELGSPLHF
TRBV19,once,TRBJ1-2,TRBD1,TGTGCCAGTAGAAAGGGACAGGGGGACTATGGCTACACCTTC,CASRKGQGDYGYTF
TRBV4-3,-,TRBJ1-4,-,TGCGCCAGCAGCCTTCAGCTAGGGGGGATAGGGGGAGGGCTTGAAAAACTGTTTTTT,CASSLQLGGIGGGLEKLFF
TRBV20-1,-,TRBJ2-2,-,TGCAGTGCTAGTGCGTTAGGTGGAAATACCGGGGAGCTGTTTTTT,CSASALGGNTGELFF
TRBV13,-,TRBJ1-2,TRBD1,TGTGCCAGCAGTCTAGCGGGACAGGGAGATTCGGGCGGCTACACCTTC,CASSLAGQGDSGGYTF
TRBV28,-,TRBJ2-7,TRBD1,TGTGCCAGCAGTGCTACAGGGGGCGCGTCCTACGAGCAGTACTTC,CASSATGGASYEQYF
TRBV5-6,-,TRBJ1-3,TRBD1,TGTGCCAGCAGGTCGACAGGGACTGGAAACACCATATATTTT,CASRSTGTGNTIYF
TRBV9,-,TRBJ2-2,-,TGTGCCAGCAGCGTAGGAGCTAGGGGGAACACCGGGGAGCTGTTTTTT,CASSVGARGNTGELFF
TRBV27,-,TRBJ2-7,-,TGTGCCAGCAGTTCGACAGGACTCTCCTACGAGCAGTACTTC,CASSSTGLSYEQYF
TRBV19,-,TRBJ2-7,TRBD1,TGTGCCAGTAGTACACGAACAGGGGGCTTTTCCTACGAGCAGTACTTC,CASSTRTGGFSYEQYF
TRBV10-2,-,TRBJ2-7,-,TGCGCCAGCACCCCAGGTTTGCCGAACGAGCAGTACTTC,CASTPGLPNEQYF
TRBV21-1,few,TRBJ1-6,-,TGTGCAGGGGGGGAGACAGGGGATTCACCCCTCCACTTT,CAGGETGDSPLHF
TRBV19,-,TRBJ1-5,-,TGTGCCAGTAGGGCCAGTACCAATCAGCCCCAGCATTTT,CASRASTNQPQHF